This is a list of T cell receptor beta chains from one sample in a study of response to subunit inactivated influenza vaccine. TCRdb recomputed calls from the RT-PCR reads with MiXCR, one row per CDR3 protein. The table shows more than 150,000 distinct CDR3 sequences, with around a tenth occurring only once. The sample here was non-naive T cells sorted from PBMCs, taken on the day of vaccination. These receptors all stem from a man aged 45 to 65 who received an inactivated influenza vaccine. Both conserved end residues are part of each CDR3. D genes are given only for firm matches. Where a row states a size, it is once, few, many or the class of an expanded clone; other rows omit it.

D gene: TRBD1
clone size: few
CDR3 length: 15
J gene: TRBJ1-1
V gene: TRBV5-4
CDR3 protein: CASSTGTGGQQEAFF
CDR3 DNA: TGTGCCAGCAGCACCGGGACAGGGGGCCAGCAAGAAGCTTTCTTT

D gene: -
clone size: few
CDR3 length: 16
J gene: TRBJ2-1
V gene: TRBV2
CDR3 protein: CASSEGTRPSYNEQFF
CDR3 DNA: TGTGCCAGCAGTGAAGGGACTCGACCCTCCTACAATGAGCAGTTCTTC

D gene: -
clone size: -
CDR3 length: 13
J gene: TRBJ1-1
V gene: TRBV5-5
CDR3 protein: CASSFQTNTEAFF
CDR3 DNA: TGTGCCAGCAGCTTTCAGACGAACACTGAAGCTTTCTTT

D gene: -
clone size: many
CDR3 length: 15
J gene: TRBJ1-6
V gene: TRBV4-1
CDR3 protein: CASSPWKEVDSPLHF
CDR3 DNA: TGCGCCAGCAGCCCTTGGAAGGAGGTTGATTCACCCCTCCACTTT

D gene: -
clone size: -
CDR3 length: 13
J gene: TRBJ2-1
V gene: TRBV20-1
CDR3 protein: CSAVDRPYNEQFF
CDR3 DNA: TGCAGTGCCGTGGACAGACCCTACAATGAGCAGTTCTTC

D gene: TRBD1
clone size: many
CDR3 length: 16
J gene: TRBJ1-2
V gene: TRBV5-1
CDR3 protein: CASSSDGQVTSGGYTF
CDR3 DNA: TGCGCCAGCAGCTCGGATGGACAGGTGACTTCAGGAGGCTACACCTTC

D gene: -
clone size: few
CDR3 length: 14
J gene: TRBJ1-2
V gene: TRBV5-1
CDR3 protein: CASRQGTANYGYTF
CDR3 DNA: TGCGCCAGCAGACAAGGGACGGCTAACTATGGCTACACCTTC

D gene: -
clone size: few
CDR3 length: 15
J gene: TRBJ2-5
V gene: TRBV6-5
CDR3 protein: CASSSWTWGGETQYF
CDR3 DNA: TGTGCCAGCAGTTCATGGACTTGGGGGGGCGAGACCCAGTACTTC

D gene: TRBD1
clone size: -
CDR3 length: 13
J gene: TRBJ1-1
V gene: TRBV12-3/TRBV12-4
CDR3 protein: CASDRGLNTEAFF
CDR3 DNA: TGTGCCAGCGACAGGGGGCTGAACACTGAAGCTTTCTTT

D gene: TRBD2
clone size: -
CDR3 length: 14
J gene: TRBJ2-7
V gene: TRBV28
CDR3 protein: CASSSLADSYEQYF
CDR3 DNA: TGTGCCAGCAGTTCCCTAGCGGACTCCTACGAGCAGTACTTC

D gene: -
clone size: -
CDR3 length: 17
J gene: TRBJ2-2
V gene: TRBV21-1
CDR3 protein: CASSRGFTGDDTGELFF
CDR3 DNA: TGTGCCAGCAGCAGGGGGTTCACGGGGGACGACACCGGGGAGCTGTTTTTT

D gene: TRBD2
clone size: -
CDR3 length: 14
J gene: TRBJ2-3
V gene: TRBV6-1
CDR3 protein: CASRTPSGTDTQYF
CDR3 DNA: TGTGCCAGCAGAACCCCTAGCGGGACGGATACGCAGTATTTT

D gene: TRBD1
clone size: few
CDR3 length: 16
J gene: TRBJ1-5
V gene: TRBV20-1
CDR3 protein: CSANDATGQVNQPQHF
CDR3 DNA: TGCAGTGCTAATGACGCCACGGGACAGGTTAATCAGCCCCAGCATTTT

D gene: TRBD1
clone size: -
CDR3 length: 15
J gene: TRBJ1-1
V gene: TRBV19
CDR3 protein: CASSPGTAGSTEAFF
CDR3 DNA: TGTGCCAGTAGTCCCGGGACAGCCGGGAGCACTGAAGCTTTCTTT

D gene: -
clone size: few
CDR3 length: 13
J gene: TRBJ2-2
V gene: TRBV14
CDR3 protein: CASSSRLAGELFF
CDR3 DNA: TGTGCCAGCAGCTCCCGGTTGGCCGGGGAGCTGTTTTTT

D gene: -
clone size: few
CDR3 length: 14
J gene: TRBJ1-4
V gene: TRBV20-1
CDR3 protein: CSARDLGGAEKLFF
CDR3 DNA: TGCAGTGCTAGAGATCTGGGAGGTGCTGAAAAACTGTTTTTT

D gene: -
clone size: many
CDR3 length: 13
J gene: TRBJ1-1
V gene: TRBV28
CDR3 protein: CASIPTMNTEAFF
CDR3 DNA: TGTGCCAGCATCCCTACAATGAACACTGAAGCTTTCTTT

D gene: -
clone size: -
CDR3 length: 14
J gene: TRBJ2-3
V gene: TRBV20-1
CDR3 protein: CSARAGRYTDTQYF
CDR3 DNA: TGCAGTGCTAGAGCTGGCAGGTACACAGATACGCAGTATTTT

D gene: TRBD1
clone size: many
CDR3 length: 18
J gene: TRBJ2-3
V gene: TRBV28
CDR3 protein: CASSSPAPDRGMYDTQYF
CDR3 DNA: TGTGCCAGCAGTTCACCAGCCCCGGACAGGGGAATGTATGATACGCAGTATTTT

D gene: TRBD2
clone size: many
CDR3 length: 13
J gene: TRBJ2-5
V gene: TRBV5-1
CDR3 protein: CASRLSGEGTQYF
CDR3 DNA: TGCGCCAGCAGACTTAGCGGGGAAGGGACCCAGTACTTC

D gene: TRBD2
clone size: many
CDR3 length: 16
J gene: TRBJ2-1
V gene: TRBV12-3/TRBV12-4
CDR3 protein: CASSPILAGPYNEQFF
CDR3 DNA: TGTGCCAGCAGTCCAATACTAGCGGGACCATACAATGAGCAGTTCTTC

D gene: TRBD1
clone size: few
CDR3 length: 15
J gene: TRBJ1-5
V gene: TRBV19
CDR3 protein: CASSQWDRSNQPQHF
CDR3 DNA: TGTGCCAGTAGCCAATGGGACAGGAGCAATCAGCCCCAGCATTTT

D gene: -
clone size: -
CDR3 length: 15
J gene: TRBJ1-5
V gene: TRBV5-1
CDR3 protein: CASSPRGVGNQPQHF
CDR3 DNA: TGTGCCAGCAGCCCTAGAGGGGTTGGCAATCAGCCCCAGCATTTT